What follows are 26 T cell receptor beta chains derived from one specimen sequenced in a study of blood T cell repertoires in COVID-19. Only in-frame clones appear in the TCRdb table, and some are missing; sequencing was by immunoSEQ multiplex PCR. The repertoire holds approximately 150,000 clones, with around 84% as singletons. Sequencing input: peripheral blood. Source of these receptors: a woman of 80 years or more with COVID-19, enrolled during active disease.

The chain is built from TRBV29-1 and TRBJ2-6, with 7 bases that match TRBD1. The CDR3 spans 13 residues. J gave up 2 bases and V 8 bases, and 3 bases lay outside the gene matches. Per the germline V gene, CDR1 is SQVTM and CDR2 is ANQGSEA. The CDR3 loop is CSTQGAGANVLTF. DNA for the CDR3: TGCAGCACCCAGGGGGCTGGGGCCAACGTCCTGACTTTC. Full variable domain (outside the CDR3, taken from reference TRBV29-1 and TRBJ2-6): SAVISQKPSRDICQRGTSLTIQCQVDSQVTMMFWYRQQPGQSLTLIATANQGSEATYESGFVIDKFPISRPNLTFSTLTVSNMSPEDSSIYLCSTQGAGANVLTFGAGSRLTVL.

The chain joins TRBV6-6 to TRBJ1-3; no clear D gene. Trimming shortened V by 6 bases and J by 3 bases, and 9 bases separated the two germline ends. CDR1 is MNHNY and CDR2 is SVGAGI in the germline V gene (reference sequence). The CDR3 totals 13 residues. The CDR3 DNA is TGTGCCAGCAGCCCTGCTATTGGAAACACCATATATTTT. It is translated as CASSPAIGNTIYF.

The chain carries TRBV7-2 and TRBJ1-5; D gene ambiguous. The germline gives CDR1 SGHTA, CDR2 FQGNSA. V was cut by 1 base and J by 1 base, with 8 bases left in between. The CDR3 is made up of 15 amino acids. In nucleotides, the CDR3 is TGTGCCAGCAGCTTAGGGCTCCAGAGCAATCAGCCCCAGCATTTT. Its translation: CASSLGLQSNQPQHF.

The V and J genes are TRBV9 and TRBJ2-3; TRBD1 might be the D (6 bases). CDR1 and CDR2 (germline): SGDLS, YYNGEE. This CDR3 has 15 residues. Trimming shortened V by 1 base and J by 2 bases, and 11 bases separated the two germline ends. CDR3 nucleotide sequence: TGTGCCAGCAGCGTACTAGAGGGGGACACAGATACGCAGTATTTT. It specifies CASSVLEGDTDTQYF.

CDR3 sequence reads: CASSPTPSGRAWEQFF. The CDR3 nucleotides read TGCGCCAGCAGCCCCACCCCTAGCGGGAGGGCCTGGGAGCAGTTCTTC. The chain employs TRBV5-1 and TRBJ2-1, with TRBD2 identical over 12 bases. The V segment lost 4 bases and the J segment 10 bases; nucleotides outside the gene matches: 12. This CDR3 region has 16 residues. From germline, CDR1 is SGHRS and CDR2 YFSETQ. Looking up the rest from reference TRBV5-1 and TRBJ2-1 gives the full variable domain: KAGVTQTPRYLIKTRGQQVTLSCSPISGHRSVSWYQQTPGQGLQFLFEYFSETQRNKGNFPGRFSGRQFSNSRSEMNVSTLELGDSALYLCASSPTPSGRAWEQFFGPGTRLTVL.

V gene TRBV27 combines with J gene TRBJ2-7; D perhaps matches TRBD1 (7 bases). Trimming stripped 3 bases from V and 4 bases from J, with 10 bases between. The CDR3 sequence is 13 residues long. Germline CDR1 and CDR2: MNHEY and SMNVEV (reference sequence). The CDR3 here is CASSLAGGYEQYF. CDR3 in DNA: TGTGCCAGCAGTTTGGCAGGGGGGTACGAGCAGTACTTC.

In this sample, this clone turned up once. The chain joins TRBV15 to TRBJ2-7; perhaps TRBD2 as D (6 bases). Trimming took off 3 bases at V and 2 bases at J, with 11 bases between the two ends. Germline CDR1 and CDR2: LNHNV and YYDKDF (reference sequence). The CDR3 totals 14 residues. This CDR3 is CATSRTSYTYEQYF. CDR3 in DNA: TGTGCCACCAGCAGGACTAGTTATACCTACGAGCAGTACTTC.

The rearrangement joins TRBV2 to TRBJ1-1; tentatively, D is TRBD1 (6 bases). The CDR3 is 11 residues long. Germline CDR1 is SNHLY and CDR2 is FYNNEI. V lost 7 bases, J lost 8 bases, and 11 bases lay in between. CDR3 nucleotide sequence: TGTGCCAGCAAGGGGGACCGAGAAGCTTTCTTT. This translates into CASKGDREAFF. The full variable domain, completed using reference TRBV2 and TRBJ1-1, is EPEVTQTPSHQVTQMGQEVILRCVPISNHLYFYWYRQILGQKVEFLVSFYNNEISEKSEIFDDQFSVERPDGSNFTLKIRSTKLEDSAMYFCASKGDREAFFGQGTRLTVV.

The CDR3 DNA reads TGTGCCAGCAGTCCTCCGGCGGCGGGGGCTTTCTTT. It translates to CASSPPAAGAFF. This chain uses TRBV6-6 with TRBJ1-1, with D hard to call. Germline CDR1 MNHNY, CDR2 SVGAGI (reference sequence). The V and J ends lost 5 bases and 11 bases respectively, with 15 bases between them. The CDR3 consists of 12 residues.

The rearrangement joins TRBV6-5 to TRBJ2-7, with a possible D match to TRBD1 (6 bases). CDR1 MNHEY and CDR2 SVGAGI come from the germline V gene. Trimming left V 6 bases short and J 4 bases short, with 13 bases between. The CDR3 covers 13 residues. The CDR3 loop reads CASSTGTMYEQYF. For the CDR3, the DNA is TGTGCCAGCAGCACCGGGACAATGTACGAGCAGTACTTC.

The chain couples TRBV7-9 to TRBJ1-2; D is uncertain. CDR3 length equals 14 residues. Per the germline V gene, CDR1 is SEHNR and CDR2 is FQNEAQ (reference sequence). The V end lost 0 bases, the J end lost 8 bases, and 13 bases lay between the germline ends. The CDR3: CASSLAWAQDGYTF. The CDR3, as DNA: TGTGCCAGCAGCTTAGCCTGGGCTCAAGACGGCTACACCTTC.

The CDR3 coding sequence is TGTGCCACCAGCAGAGATCGAGGGTACAATGAGCAGTTCTTC. Translating gives CATSRDRGYNEQFF. This chain uses TRBV15 with TRBJ2-1; D is possibly TRBD2 (5 bases). The CDR3 is 14 residues long. Germline V gene lookup returns CDR1 LNHNV and CDR2 YYDKDF (reference sequence). The V gene lost 0 bases and the J gene lost 4 bases, with 7 bases spanning the gap.

This clone came up a few times. The CDR3 nucleotides read TGTGCCAGCAGCCCCCTTTCGTCGGGGATACTCGCACCCCTCCACTTT. Protein: CASSPLSSGILAPLHF. This rearrangement joins TRBV3-1 (or the pseudogene TRBV3-2) to TRBJ1-6; no definite D call. This CDR3 has 16 amino acids. The V end lost 4 bases, the J end lost 11 bases, and 21 bases lay between the germline ends. Germline CDR1 is LGHDT and CDR2 is YNNKEL (reference sequence).

The chain links TRBV18 to TRBJ1-6, with a weak D call TRBD1 (6 bases). The CDR3 sequence is 14 residues long. CDR1 and CDR2 (germline): KGHSH, LQKENI. Trimming stripped 4 bases from V and 5 bases from J, with 9 bases between. This chain's CDR3 is CASSQQGNNSPLHF. The CDR3 nucleotides are TGTGCCAGCTCACAACAGGGAAATAATTCACCCCTCCACTTT.

The rearrangement joins TRBV28 to TRBJ2-2; the D gene is possibly TRBD2 (6 bases). CDR1 is MDHEN, CDR2 SYDVKM, per germline. With 3 bases removed from V and 5 bases from J, the gap between germline ends came to 16 bases. The CDR3 runs to 16 residues. The CDR3 sequence: CASSFESGERTGELFF. CDR3 nucleotide sequence: TGTGCCAGCAGTTTCGAATCGGGGGAAAGGACCGGGGAGCTGTTTTTT.

Here the CDR3 reads CASSLAASGRENEQFF. The CDR3 DNA follows: TGTGCCAGCAGCTTAGCGGCTAGCGGGAGAGAAAATGAGCAGTTCTTC. The chain has TRBV7-2 and TRBJ2-1; 10 bases map to TRBD2. Germline loops: CDR1 SGHTA, CDR2 FQGNSA. The CDR3 is 16 residues long. J lost 7 bases, V lost 0 bases, and 6 bases had no gene match.

The rearrangement links TRBV18 to TRBJ2-7; possible D gene TRBD1, 5 bases. Germline V CDR1 and CDR2: KGHSH, LQKENI. V lost 3 bases and J lost 6, with 12 bases in between. The CDR3 runs 13 residues. CDR3 protein: CASSPATVGEQYF. As DNA, the CDR3 is TGTGCCAGCTCACCCGCGACAGTCGGCGAGCAGTACTTC.

V usage is TRBV5-1 and J usage is TRBJ1-5; D is possibly TRBD1 (6 bases). Trimming shortened V by 0 bases and J by 3 bases, and 10 bases separated the two germline ends. Per germline, CDR1 SGHRS and CDR2 YFSETQ. The CDR3 runs to 15 residues. CDR3 sequence: CASSLAGQFNQPQHF. CDR3 in DNA: TGCGCCAGCAGCTTGGCAGGACAGTTCAATCAGCCCCAGCATTTT.

In its sample, this clone was seen once. This chain joins TRBV5-1 and TRBJ2-3, with 8 bases that match TRBD1. Germline trimming cut 7 bases from V and 1 base from J; bases unmatched to any gene: 5. The CDR3 is made up of 14 amino acids. Germline assignment: CDR1 SGHRS and CDR2 YFSETQ. CDR3 region: CASEGQGGTDTQYF. CDR3 DNA sequence: TGCGCCAGCGAAGGACAGGGTGGCACAGATACGCAGTATTTT.

Only one count was recorded for this clone. This chain uses TRBV9 with TRBJ1-6; D gene unclear. V was cut by 0 bases and J by 7 bases, with 11 bases left in between. This CDR3 is 15 amino acids long. The germline V gene encodes CDR1 SGDLS and CDR2 YYNGEE. The CDR3 DNA is TGTGCCAGCAGCGTAGAAGGCCAGGCAAATTCACCCCTCCACTTT. It encodes CASSVEGQANSPLHF.

The chain couples TRBV7-9 to TRBJ2-2, with 12 nucleotides matching TRBD2. V lost 4 bases and J lost 5; bases outside the gene matches: 2. The CDR3 spans 15 residues. The germline V gene encodes CDR1 SEHNR and CDR2 FQNEAQ (reference sequence). CDR3 protein: CASSSTSGRTGELFF. The CDR3 nucleotides read TGTGCCAGCAGCTCGACTAGCGGGAGAACCGGGGAGCTGTTTTTT.

A single count supports this clone. The chain links TRBV28 to TRBJ1-2; unclear D gene. Trimming stripped 7 bases from V and 3 bases from J, with 18 bases between. The CDR3 extends over 15 amino acids. Per the germline V gene, CDR1 is MDHEN and CDR2 is SYDVKM. The DNA of the CDR3 is TGTGCCAGCACATCGGACGGGAGAAGTTACTATGGCTACACCTTC. Protein product: CASTSDGRSYYGYTF.

The chain employs TRBV20-1 and TRBJ2-7; D might be TRBD1 (5 bases). CDR3 length equals 12 residues. Germline V lookup: CDR1 DFQATT, CDR2 SNEGSKA (reference sequence). V was trimmed by 3 bases and J by 3 bases, leaving 9 bases between them. The CDR3 loop reads CSASQGFYEQYF. In DNA form, the CDR3 reads TGCAGTGCTAGTCAGGGTTTCTACGAGCAGTACTTC.

The chain is built from TRBV5-6 and TRBJ1-1; tentative D call: TRBD1 (6 bases). The CDR3 contains 13 residues. Per the germline V gene, CDR1 is SGHDT and CDR2 is YYEEEE. V was clipped by 4 bases and J by 3 bases, with 10 bases between them. The CDR3 sequence: CASSPDSYTEAFF. The CDR3 DNA follows: TGTGCCAGCAGCCCGGACAGCTACACTGAAGCTTTCTTT.

The rearrangement joins TRBV6-5 to TRBJ1-3; D not resolved. Germline CDR1 MNHEY, CDR2 SVGAGI. Trimming removed 9 bases at V and 0 bases at J, with 12 bases between. CDR3 length: 14 amino acids. The DNA of the CDR3 is TGTGCCAGTTCTCGCAAGAGCTCTGGAAACACCATATATTTT. This gives the protein CASSRKSSGNTIYF.

This chain joins TRBV19 and TRBJ2-1, with 7 bases fitting TRBD2. Per germline, CDR1 LNHDA and CDR2 SQIVND (reference sequence). The CDR3 is made up of 17 amino acids. Losses at the gene ends were 8 bases for V and 6 bases for J; bases not matched to a gene: 19. The CDR3 region is CASSRTGGRRLGNEQFF. The CDR3 DNA is TGTGCCAGTTCTAGGACCGGCGGGAGACGCCTCGGCAATGAGCAGTTCTTC.